This paragraph covers one TCR beta chain sequence. Its antigen is as yet unknown. Compared with germline, one end of the junction differs, possibly owing to a read error. This specimen comes from a study of T cells in localized non-small cell lung cancer. Study observations and caveats: Sequencing was restricted to one tumor region; therefore, heterogeneity remains possible. Out of the top 100 tumor clones, a median around 60 were seen in adjacent lung. Tumor showed lower T cell clonality than uninvolved adjacent lung, where it was highest.

The CDR3 consists of 14 residues. The germline gives CDR1 SSHAT, CDR2 FNYEAQ (reference sequence). The table came from immunoSEQ multiplex PCR; TCRdb's copy has only in-frame clones and leaves some out. The sample comprises tens of thousands of clones, roughly 86% of which are singletons, and about 13% rests with the top ten. The J gene is TRBJ2-7, the V gene TRBV7-7, with D tentatively TRBD1 (6 bases). This clonotype was sampled from a female donor of 60 years or more with stage I lung adenocarcinoma. The source material was peripheral blood, sampled before any cancer treatment. CDR3 DNA sequence: TGTGCTAGCAGCTTGACAGGTAACTCCTACGAGCAGTACTTC. Protein product: CASSLTGNSYEQYF.